The 20 T cell receptor beta chains listed next were all sequenced from one sample in a study of Ad26.COV2.S vaccination and SARS-CoV-2 variants. The protocol was immunoSEQ multiplex PCR, while the TCRdb copy is restricted to in-frame clones and leaves out a portion. This sample yields more than 300,000 clones, of which around nine tenths are seen a single time; approximately 5% belongs to the top ten. The treatment is: over 15 received Ad26.COV2.S at low or high dose, single or two shots; about 5 received placebo; per-sample allocation not given. Collection of samples fell on day 63 after the first vaccine or placebo injection. Sequencing used peripheral blood, obtained in a trial of Ad26.COV2.S vaccine versus placebo. The source is a person between 18 and 65 years old who received the Ad26.COV2.S COVID-19 vaccine or a placebo.

The chain joins TRBV5-1 to TRBJ2-5; unclear D gene. V lost 0 bases, J lost 3 bases, and 9 bases lay in between. The V gene's germline CDR1 is SGHRS and CDR2 YFSETQ. The length of the CDR3 is 14 residues. The CDR3 DNA follows: TGCGCCAGCAGCTTGGACACCTGGAAAGAGACCCAGTACTTC. This sequence encodes CASSLDTWKETQYF.

The J gene is TRBJ2-7, the V gene TRBV5-4; 12 bases agree with TRBD2. The CDR3 is 19 amino acids. Germline-derived CDR1 and CDR2 are SGHNT and YYREEE (reference sequence). J was trimmed by 2 bases and V by 3 bases; bases with no gene match: 15. DNA of the CDR3: TGTGCCAGCAGCTCCTTCAGGGGGGCTAGCGGGAGGGACCCCTACGAGCAGTACTTC. Translated, it gives CASSSFRGASGRDPYEQYF.

This clone was detected only once. The genes are TRBV14 and TRBJ1-1; possibly TRBD1 for D (5 bases). The CDR3 is made up of 17 amino acids. Germline loops: CDR1 SGHDN, CDR2 FVKESK. Trimming cost V 1 base and J 5 bases, with 20 bases left between them. The CDR3 nucleotides are TGTGCCAGCAGCCAAGGGGGCCTAGCCTCCTTTTTGACTGAAGCTTTCTTT. Its protein product is CASSQGGLASFLTEAFF.

The rearrangement links TRBV11-2 to TRBJ2-5; 7 nucleotides line up with TRBD2. Per germline, CDR1 SGHAT and CDR2 FQNNGV. With V trimmed by 1 base and J by 2 bases, 7 bases remained unmatched. The CDR3 has 16 amino acids. CDR3 in DNA: TGTGCCAGCAGCTTAGGGCGGGAGTCCCTTCAAGAGACCCAGTACTTC. It yields the protein CASSLGRESLQETQYF.

CDR3 sequence (DNA): TGTGCCAGCAGCCCCAATAGCGGCGAGCAGTTCTTC. This codes for CASSPNSGEQFF. This chain joins TRBV7-9 and TRBJ2-1, with D tentatively TRBD2 (6 bases). Germline CDR1 SEHNR, CDR2 FQNEAQ (reference sequence). The CDR3 runs to 12 residues. V was pared by 5 bases and J by 10 bases, with 12 bases between. The full variable domain, completed using reference TRBV7-9 and TRBJ2-1, is DTGVSQNPRHKITKRGQNVTFRCDPISEHNRLYWYRQTLGQGPEFLTYFQNEAQLEKSRLLSDRFSAERPKGSFSTLEIQRTEQGDSAMYLCASSPNSGEQFFGPGTRLTVL.

The chain recombines TRBV6-6 with TRBJ2-1; the D call may be TRBD1 or TRBD2 (5 bases each). Germline-derived CDR1 and CDR2 are MNHNY and SVGAGI (reference sequence). The V and J ends lost 6 bases and 5 bases respectively, with 14 bases between them. The CDR3 runs to 14 residues. CDR3 DNA sequence: TGTGCCAGCAGGCGTGGGGACCAGAACAATGAGCAGTTCTTC. It translates to CASRRGDQNNEQFF.

This rearrangement joins TRBV29-1 to TRBJ1-3; D is possibly TRBD1 (5 bases). The germline V gene has CDR1 SQVTM and CDR2 ANQGSEA. There are 15 residues in the CDR3. V was cut by 0 bases and J by 1 base, with 10 bases left in between. CDR3 sequence: CSVEDWQGSGNTIYF. The CDR3 region has the DNA TGCAGCGTTGAAGATTGGCAGGGATCTGGAAACACCATATATTTT.

The chain recombines TRBV12-3 or TRBV12-4 with TRBJ2-3, with 8 bases identical to TRBD1. J gave up 10 bases and V 5 bases, and 5 bases lay outside the gene matches. This CDR3 is built from 12 residues. This CDR3 reads CASSITGGSQYF. The CDR3 DNA reads TGTGCCAGCAGTATTACAGGGGGTTCGCAGTATTTT.

The chain is built from TRBV19 and TRBJ1-1; D perhaps matches TRBD1 (6 bases). The V and J ends lost 0 bases and 4 bases respectively, with 15 bases between them. CDR1 LNHDA and CDR2 SQIVND come from the germline V gene (reference sequence). This CDR3 region has 16 residues. The CDR3: CASSIDLGGGGTEAFF. DNA of the CDR3: TGTGCCAGTAGTATAGATCTAGGAGGGGGGGGCACTGAAGCTTTCTTT.

The CDR3, as DNA: TGTGCCAGCAGCTTCGGACAGGGGGGCTATGAGCAGTTCTTC. Protein sequence: CASSFGQGGYEQFF. The chain links TRBV5-5 to TRBJ2-1; the match to TRBD1 covers 10 bases. Looked up from germline, CDR1 is SGHKS and CDR2 is YYEKEE (reference sequence). Trimming took 2 bases from V and 8 from J; bases not matched to a gene: 4. The CDR3 is made up of 14 amino acids.

This clone was detected many times. This CDR3 is CASSQGMDRAKYF. The DNA for the CDR3 is TGTGCCAGCAGCCAAGGTATGGACAGGGCCAAGTACTTC. V is TRBV3-1 (or the pseudogene TRBV3-2) and J is TRBJ2-7, with 8 bases matching TRBD1. V shed 1 base and J 11 bases; nucleotides not matched to a gene: 7. Germline V gene lookup returns CDR1 LGHDT and CDR2 YNNKEL (reference sequence). CDR3 length: 13 amino acids.

This sequence joins TRBV7-9 and TRBJ2-2; 14 bases align to TRBD2. Unmatched junction bases numbered 5, after V lost 1 base and J lost 10 bases. Germline V CDR1 and CDR2: SEHNR, FQNEAQ (reference sequence). The CDR3 sequence is 16 residues long. This chain's CDR3 is CASSLDTGLAGAELFF. DNA for the CDR3: TGTGCCAGCAGCTTAGACACGGGACTAGCGGGGGCGGAGCTGTTTTTT.

The chain is built from TRBV3-1 (or the pseudogene TRBV3-2) and TRBJ1-4; TRBD1 might be the D (6 bases). The V gene lost 1 base and the J gene lost 7 bases, with 10 bases spanning the gap. The CDR3 extends over 14 amino acids. Germline CDR1 reads LGHDT; CDR2 reads YNNKEL (reference sequence). The CDR3 DNA reads as TGTGCCAGCAGCCAAGGAGGGGGGTTTGAAAAACTGTTTTTT. Encoded protein: CASSQGGGFEKLFF.

The chain uses TRBV7-2 and TRBJ2-3; 9 bases are shared with TRBD2. In germline, CDR1 is SGHTA, CDR2 FQGNSA. With V trimmed by 3 bases and J by 9 bases, 13 bases remained unmatched. CDR3 length equals 16 residues. The CDR3 coding sequence is TGTGCCAGCAGCTTTCTTATGGCTAGCGGGAATCCCACGCAGTATTTT. As protein: CASSFLMASGNPTQYF.

This clone was picked up one time. Germline and junction disagree at one end, which may indicate a read error. The chain combines TRBV7-7 with TRBJ2-5, with D possibly being TRBD1 or TRBD2 (5 bases each). The CDR3 runs 15 residues. Germline assignment: CDR1 SSHAT and CDR2 FNYEAQ (reference sequence). The CDR3 is CASSLVWGGQETQYF. The CDR3 DNA sequence: TGTGCTAGCAGCTTAGTCTGGGGCGGGCAAGAGACCCAGTACTTC.

J is TRBJ2-5 and V is TRBV7-3, with 8 bases fitting TRBD1. Germline V gene data show CDR1 as SGHTA and CDR2 as FQGTGA. V was clipped by 4 bases and J by 0 bases; unmatched bases: 4. The CDR3 runs 15 residues. The CDR3 region has the DNA TGTGCCAGCAGCTCTGGACAGGGACACCAAGAGACCCAGTACTTC. It is translated as CASSSGQGHQETQYF.

The rearrangement joins TRBV5-1 to TRBJ2-7, with TRBD1 matching over 10 bases. With V trimmed by 0 bases and J by 4 bases, 7 bases remained unmatched. The germline CDR1 and CDR2 sequences are SGHRS and YFSETQ. The CDR3 contains 16 residues. Here the CDR3 reads CASSLDVGTGDYEQYF. CDR3 bases: TGCGCCAGCAGCTTGGATGTGGGGACAGGGGATTACGAGCAGTACTTC.

The J gene is TRBJ2-5, the V gene TRBV7-2, with D possibly TRBD2 on 6 matching bases. The CDR3 totals 16 residues. Deletions cut 5 bases from V and 0 bases from J, with 16 bases between. Germline assignment: CDR1 SGHTA and CDR2 FQGNSA. Here the CDR3 reads CASSPRGYQNQETQYF. In DNA form, the CDR3 reads TGTGCCAGCAGCCCGCGGGGATACCAGAACCAAGAGACCCAGTACTTC. Complete variable domain (other parts from reference TRBV7-2 and TRBJ2-5): GAGVSQSPSNKVTEKGKDVELRCDPISGHTALYWYRQSLGQGLEFLIYFQGNSAPDKSGLPSDRFSAERTGGSVSTLTIQRTQQEDSAVYLCASSPRGYQNQETQYFGPGTRLLVL.

This clone was seen just once. The chain joins TRBV3-1 (or the pseudogene TRBV3-2) to TRBJ1-2; D is unclear. This CDR3 has 11 residues. Trimming stripped 3 bases from V and 10 bases from J, with 9 bases between. Per the germline V gene, CDR1 is LGHDT and CDR2 is YNNKEL (reference sequence). In nucleotides, the CDR3 is TGTGCCAGCAGCCAGGTCTGGTTCTACACCTTC. It translates to CASSQVWFYTF.

This clone was detected only a few times. This chain's CDR3 is CAWSRQGARQPQHF. In DNA, the CDR3 is TGTGCCTGGAGCAGGCAGGGGGCACGTCAGCCCCAGCATTTT. The gene calls are TRBV30 and TRBJ1-5, with 8 bases aligning to TRBD1. The germline V gene has CDR1 GTSNPN and CDR2 SVGIG (reference sequence). With 3 bases clipped from V and 6 bases from J, the junction kept 7 bases outside the gene matches. The CDR3 runs 14 residues.